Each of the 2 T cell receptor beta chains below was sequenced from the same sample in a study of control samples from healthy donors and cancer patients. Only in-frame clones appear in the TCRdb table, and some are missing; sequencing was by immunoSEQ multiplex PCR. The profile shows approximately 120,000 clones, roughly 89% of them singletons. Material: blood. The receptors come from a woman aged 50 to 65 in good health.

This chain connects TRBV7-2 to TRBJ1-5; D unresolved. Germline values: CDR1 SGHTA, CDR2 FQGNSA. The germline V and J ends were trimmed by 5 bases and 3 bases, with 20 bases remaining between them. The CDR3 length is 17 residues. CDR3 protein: CASSLPGASYSNQPQHF. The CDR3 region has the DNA TGTGCCAGCAGCCTCCCAGGTGCCAGTTATTCCAATCAGCCCCAGCATTTT. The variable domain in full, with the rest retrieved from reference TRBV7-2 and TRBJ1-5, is GAGVSQSPSNKVTEKGKDVELRCDPISGHTALYWYRQSLGQGLEFLIYFQGNSAPDKSGLPSDRFSAERTGGSVSTLTIQRTQQEDSAVYLCASSLPGASYSNQPQHFGDGTRLSIL.

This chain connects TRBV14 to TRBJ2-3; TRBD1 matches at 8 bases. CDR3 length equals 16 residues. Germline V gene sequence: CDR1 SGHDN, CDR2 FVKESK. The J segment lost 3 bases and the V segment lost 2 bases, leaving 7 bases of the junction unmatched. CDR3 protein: CASSQRPGGMTDTQYF. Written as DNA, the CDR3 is TGTGCCAGCAGCCAACGTCCAGGGGGCATGACAGATACGCAGTATTTT.